The subject of this entry is one TCR beta chain. The antigen remains unidentified. Germline V lookup: CDR1 SGHKS, CDR2 YYEKEE (reference sequence). V shed 0 bases and J 5 bases; nucleotides not matched to a gene: 1. CDR3 length: 15 amino acids. The data derive from a study of cytomegalovirus exposure and HLA in healthy donors. Study-level information: Across 350 to 400 genotyped donors, just over 80% landed in the Caucasian-associated ancestry cluster.

Vbeta (60) and Jbeta (13) primers were used in the PCR. Produced via immunoSEQ multiplex PCR; TCRdb's table is partial and in-frame only. Of 150,000 or so clones listed, 60% to 80% were seen once; the top ten hold approximately 14%. General observations from the study: Researchers reported that three CMV-associated chains were confirmed in vitro as CMV antigen-specific. Earlier findings revealed that most TCR beta V segments proved productive either about 87% or about 30% of the time.

The sequence was obtained from a woman aged 40-49 years in good health and CMV-seronegative. Sequenced sample: PBMCs. The rearrangement links TRBV5-5 to TRBJ2-1; 11 positions match TRBD1. The chain's CDR3 is CASSLGTGGHNEQFF. In nucleotides, the CDR3 is TGTGCCAGCAGCTTGGGGACAGGGGGCCACAATGAGCAGTTCTTC. The complete variable domain, with remaining parts taken from reference TRBV5-5 and TRBJ2-1, reads DAGVTQSPTHLIKTRGQQVTLRCSPISGHKSVSWYQQVLGQGPQFIFQYYEKEERGRGNFPDRFSARQFPNYSSELNVNALLLGDSALYLCASSLGTGGHNEQFFGPGTRLTVL.